This entry is about one TCR beta chain. Its target is unknown. This specimen belongs to a study of beta chain features in type 1 diabetes. V lost 2 bases to trimming and J lost 3 bases, with 13 bases between them. The CDR3 contains 15 residues. Germline V gene sequence: CDR1 KGHSH, CDR2 LQKENI. The entirety of the isolated RNA underwent reverse transcription, so expressed TCRB transcripts were sequenced. Clones were read by immunoSEQ multiplex PCR, and TCRdb kept only the in-frame ones, dropping some. The sample carries around 150,000 clones, about 9% recorded once. Study-level points and caveats: A closer apparent resemblance between naive, central memory and Treg TCRB repertoires was seen in patients than in healthy donors. TCRB CDR3 length was moderately but significantly reduced in all four CD4+ subsets of Type 1 diabetes patients.

A sort by CD45RO/CCR7/CD25/CD127/CD95/CD27 yielded CD4+ naive, central memory, regulatory and stem cell-like memory cells. The gene calls are TRBV18 and TRBJ1-2; no reliable D call. This sequence was found in a woman in her twenties or thirties with type 1 diabetes. The sample consisted of central memory CD4+ T cells from blood. The CDR3 region has the DNA TGTGCCAGCTCACCAGCCCTAGGCGGGGACTATGGCTACACCTTC. This translates into CASSPALGGDYGYTF.